The following is a TCR beta chain sequence with its context. These data come from a study of control samples from healthy donors and cancer patients. The V gene's germline CDR1 is MDHEN and CDR2 SYDVKM. This CDR3 region has 14 residues. J was trimmed by 7 bases and V by 4 bases; bases with no gene match: 8. Repertoires were generated with immunoSEQ multiplex PCR, while TCRdb's copy carries only in-frame clones and drops some. The repertoire consists of 100,000 to 150,000 clones, with roughly 84% occurring once and the leading ten covering around 1.8%. The receptor's source is a man between 18 and 29 years old in good health. The specimen was blood. The chain uses TRBV28 and TRBJ1-2; 8 nucleotides line up with TRBD1. The CDR3 is CASSSQRTGGGYTF. CDR3 coding DNA: TGTGCCAGCAGTTCCCAGCGCACAGGGGGTGGCTACACCTTC.